Below, 5 T cell receptor beta chains from the same sample are listed, as sequenced in a study of shared clonotypes between healthy human individuals. The repertoire was sequenced with immunoSEQ multiplex PCR; TCRdb's copy has only in-frame clones and lacks some. This sample yields about 1.5 million clones, of which 98% are seen a single time; 0.4% to 0.55% belongs to the top ten. Sequenced material: naive CD4+ T cells sorted from blood. Noted subset: CD45RA+ positively selected. These receptors were collected from a man between 25 and 39 years old in good health.

In this sample, this clone turned up once. The chain has TRBV19 and TRBJ2-6; 9 bases fit TRBD2. The CDR3 has 17 residues. Germline CDR1 and CDR2: LNHDA and SQIVND (reference sequence). Trimming removed 5 bases from V and 3 bases from J; junction bases left unmatched: 8. The CDR3 loop is CASSLSSGIFGANVLTF. CDR3 sequence (DNA): TGTGCCAGTAGTCTGTCTAGCGGGATTTTTGGGGCCAACGTCCTGACTTTC. The full variable domain, completed using reference TRBV19 and TRBJ2-6, is DGGITQSPKYLFRKEGQNVTLSCEQNLNHDAMYWYRQDPGQGLRLIYYSQIVNDFQKGDIAEGYSVSREKKESFPLTVTSAQKNPTAFYLCASSLSSGIFGANVLTFGAGSRLTVL.

The rearrangement links TRBV9 to TRBJ2-3; D not certain. The CDR3 has 15 amino acids. Trimming took off 1 base at V and 5 bases at J, with 14 bases between the two ends. Per germline, CDR1 SGDLS and CDR2 YYNGEE. In nucleotides, the CDR3 is TGTGCCAGCAGCGTATTAGGATCGGCAGGAGATACGCAGTATTTT. It encodes CASSVLGSAGDTQYF.

This sequence joins TRBV9 and TRBJ2-1; 7 bases agree with TRBD2. The CDR3 covers 15 residues. Trimming removed 0 bases from V and 7 bases from J; junction bases left unmatched: 7. Germline CDR1 reads SGDLS; CDR2 reads YYNGEE. The CDR3 region has the DNA TGTGCCAGCAGCGTAGGGGCGGGAGTGGGTAATGAGCAGTTCTTC. This codes for CASSVGAGVGNEQFF.

As to this clone: This specimen includes other DNA sequences encoding the same CDR3. J is TRBJ1-1 and V is TRBV29-1, with no clear D. The CDR3 is made up of 13 amino acids. Trimming cost V 1 base and J 2 bases, with 8 bases left between them. Germline V gene data show CDR1 as SQVTM and CDR2 as ANQGSEA. Here the CDR3 reads CSVEGGLNTEAFF. The CDR3 coding sequence is TGCAGCGTTGAAGGGGGTCTAAACACTGAAGCTTTCTTT.

The CDR3, as DNA: TGTGCCAGCACGTGGGGGGTTGAGGTTAACACTGAAGCTTTCTTT. Residues: CASTWGVEVNTEAFF. The chain has TRBV28 and TRBJ1-1, with D possibly TRBD1 on 5 matching bases. V shed 7 bases and J shed 2 bases, with 17 bases lying between them. Germline CDR1 reads MDHEN; CDR2 reads SYDVKM. The length of the CDR3 is 15 residues.